Listed here are 8 T cell receptor beta chains from one sample, sequenced in a study of Graves' ophthalmopathy and Graves' hyperthyroidism. Amplification from RNA transcripts yielded the TCR beta CDR3 regions. RT-PCR was first run with HTBI primers, then multiplex PCR in a second round. TCRdb ran MiXCR on the multiplex PCR reads and lists one entry per CDR3 protein. Among 650,000 to 900,000 distinct CDR3 sequences listed, 40% were seen once. What was sequenced was peripheral blood. The receptor source for this set is an adult man with Graves' ophthalmopathy.

This clonotype was counted ten times or more. The chain employs TRBV25-1 and TRBJ2-7; D is tentatively TRBD1 or TRBD2 (5 bases each). V lost 2 bases to trimming and J lost 7 bases, with 9 bases between them. The CDR3 is made up of 12 amino acids. The germline CDR1 and CDR2 sequences are MGHDK and SYGVNS. This CDR3 reads CASSELRGEQYF. The CDR3 DNA reads TGTGCCAGCAGTGAACTGAGGGGAGAGCAGTACTTC.

The table lists this clonotype with a count of one. The chain is built from TRBV29-1 and TRBJ1-2; D might be TRBD1 (5 bases). Germline V gene lookup returns CDR1 SQVTM and CDR2 ANQGSEA. This CDR3 has 14 amino acids. Between the trimmed V and J ends, which lost 6 bases and 3 bases, there was a span of 17 bases. The CDR3 loop reads CSVAQGSADYGYTF. DNA for the CDR3: TGCAGCGTAGCCCAGGGTTCGGCGGACTATGGCTACACCTTC.

This clonotype was picked up many times. This chain joins TRBV5-8 and TRBJ1-2; D not certain. The V gene lost 3 bases and the J gene lost 2 bases, with 14 bases spanning the gap. Per germline, CDR1 SGHTS and CDR2 YDEGEE. The CDR3 is 15 amino acids. CDR3 residues: CASSSPFGLNYGYTF. The CDR3 coding sequence is TGTGCCAGCAGCTCACCCTTTGGGCTCAACTATGGCTACACCTTC.

This clonotype has at least ten counts. CDR3 nucleotide sequence: TGTGCCAGCAGTCCCACCCACTCTGGAAACACCATATATTTT. Amino acid sequence: CASSPTHSGNTIYF. The chain uses TRBV6-1 and TRBJ1-3; D gene uncertain. Germline values: CDR1 MNHNS, CDR2 SASEGT. V was trimmed by 5 bases and J by 0 bases, leaving 8 bases between them. There are 14 residues in the CDR3.

The CDR3: CSAEGLAGIQGQYF. Written as DNA, the CDR3 is TGCAGTGCTGAGGGACTAGCGGGAATCCAGGGGCAGTACTTC. This chain links TRBV20-1 with TRBJ2-7, with 13 bases aligning to TRBD2. This CDR3 has 14 residues. V lost 5 bases and J lost 9; bases outside the gene matches: 10. CDR1 and CDR2 (germline): DFQATT, SNEGSKA (reference sequence).

About this clonotype: Here the CDR3 omits its conserved ending phenylalanine or tryptophan, so a read error is the likely source. V gene TRBV29-1 combines with J gene TRBJ2-5, with 8 bases identical to TRBD1. This CDR3 region has 12 residues. The germline gives CDR1 SQVTM, CDR2 ANQGSEA. V gave up 7 bases and J gave up 6 bases; unmatched junction bases: 7. The CDR3 region is CSAFGQGKTQYY. The CDR3 DNA reads TGCAGCGCGTTCGGACAGGGTAAGACCCAGTACTAC.

The chain employs TRBV29-1 and TRBJ2-7, with TRBD2 identical over 9 bases. The J call could be wrong; TRBJ2-1 is a better fit for the DNA end. The CDR3 covers 14 residues. Germline V gene data show CDR1 as SQVTM and CDR2 as ANQGSEA. CDR3 DNA sequence: TGCAGCGTTGAAAGGGGCGGGGGGGGCAATGAGCAGTTCTTC. Its translation is CSVERGGGGNEQFF.

This clonotype has only a few counts. The J gene is TRBJ1-6, the V gene TRBV3-1, with D possibly being TRBD1 (6 bases). Per germline, CDR1 LGHDT and CDR2 YNNKEL (reference sequence). Trimming removed 4 bases from V and 9 bases from J, with 13 bases in between. The CDR3 loop spans 14 amino acids. CDR3 residues: CASSRGQYSSPLHF. The CDR3 bases are TGTGCCAGCAGCCGCGGACAGTACTCTTCACCCCTCCACTTT.